The TCR beta chain described here comes from a study of blood T cell repertoires in COVID-19. Study-level background: From the United States, Italy and Spain came samples of acute and convalescent COVID-19. Sample material is recorded as cDNA or gDNA derived from T cells, B-cell-depleted T cells, or PBMCs.

In the original processing: Reference gene primer amplification in the assay estimated nucleated cell counts. Some clones are missing from TCRdb's copy, which holds only in-frame ones; the method was immunoSEQ multiplex PCR. V, J and clone size are taken as reported in that table, and D and trimming were inferred from the DNA itself. The repertoire has around 170,000 clones, 80% to 90% of them found once; the top ten carry about 2.8%. This clone was seen a single time. This CDR3 spans 14 amino acids. V lost 6 bases to trimming and J lost 0 bases, with 10 bases between them. Per the germline V gene, CDR1 is SGHRS and CDR2 is YFSETQ.

The chain joins TRBV5-1 to TRBJ1-3, with unresolved D. The sample taken for sequencing was peripheral blood. The origin of this receptor is a man aged 55 to 69 with acute or convalescent COVID-19. CDR3 in amino acids: CASTDIVSGNTIYF. In nucleotides, the CDR3 is TGCGCCAGCACCGACATCGTCTCTGGAAACACCATATATTTT. The whole variable domain, remainder taken from reference TRBV5-1 and TRBJ1-3, is KAGVTQTPRYLIKTRGQQVTLSCSPISGHRSVSWYQQTPGQGLQFLFEYFSETQRNKGNFPGRFSGRQFSNSRSEMNVSTLELGDSALYLCASTDIVSGNTIYFGEGSWLTVV.